Shown below are 28 T cell receptor beta chains from a single sample sequenced in a study of CD8+ T cells in alopecia areata listed by TCRdb under 2018. The library was made by the immunoSEQ multiplex PCR assay. To provide template for TCR sequencing, every sample had RNA extracted and reverse transcribed into cDNA. Drawn from immuneACCESS, this table holds only the in-frame rearrangements with V and J called that TCRdb kept. Clones are partly lost; checked studies trace under half to an unresolved V gene and leave the rest unexplained. For this sample there are over 60,000 clones; about 45% appear just once. The top ten clones comprise about 20% of the sample. The intended sense of this specimen's treatment or condition label: oral pan-JAK inhibitor, 5-10 mg twice daily. The specimen was CD8+ T cells sorted from blood, collected around week 37, from a patient treated with tofacitinib. The receptors derive from a human donor with alopecia areata.

This clone was found a few times. The genes are TRBV25-1 and TRBJ2-6; the match to TRBD2 covers 7 bases. Germline V gene lookup returns CDR1 MGHDK and CDR2 SYGVNS. There are 16 residues in the CDR3. The junction had 4 bases not matched to a gene; V was cut back by 2 bases and J by 3 bases. CDR3 protein: CASSEGAGVGANVLTF. The CDR3 bases are TGTGCCAGCAGTGAAGGGGCGGGAGTTGGGGCCAACGTCCTGACTTTC.

The chain carries TRBV4-1 and TRBJ2-7; D is unclear. Deletions cut 0 bases from V and 3 bases from J, with 12 bases between. Germline V lookup: CDR1 MGHRA, CDR2 YSYEKL. This CDR3 spans 15 amino acids. The CDR3 here is CASSQEYSSYYEQYF. The CDR3 nucleotides read TGCGCCAGCAGCCAAGAATACTCCTCATACTACGAGCAGTACTTC.

This clone was observed a handful of times. The V and J genes are TRBV6-1 and TRBJ1-5; 8 bases map to TRBD1. V trimming: 8 bases; J trimming: 2 bases; junction bases outside the gene matches: 5. This CDR3 is built from 14 residues. The germline gives CDR1 MNHNS, CDR2 SASEGT. In DNA form, the CDR3 reads TGTGCCAGCGACAGGGGTTTTGGCAATCAGCCCCAGCATTTT. This sequence encodes CASDRGFGNQPQHF.

This clone was seen more than once but under ten times. The same CDR3 can be traced to other DNA sequences in this sample. The chain joins TRBV27 to TRBJ2-7, with a tentative D call TRBD1 (6 bases). Germline V gene lookup returns CDR1 MNHEY and CDR2 SMNVEV (reference sequence). The CDR3 length is 13 residues. Trimming shortened V by 3 bases and J by 3 bases, and 9 bases separated the two germline ends. The CDR3 region is CASSFGQNYEQYF. The CDR3, as DNA: TGTGCCAGCAGTTTCGGACAGAACTACGAGCAGTACTTC.

This clone has only a few counts. CDR3 sequence reads: CASSFGSTGELFF. CDR3 nucleotide sequence: TGTGCCAGCAGTTTTGGGAGCACCGGGGAGCTGTTTTTT. The rearrangement uses TRBV27 and TRBJ2-2; D might be TRBD2 (5 bases). This CDR3 is built from 13 residues. The germline gives CDR1 MNHEY, CDR2 SMNVEV (reference sequence). Trimming stripped 3 bases from V and 4 bases from J, with 6 bases between.

This sequence joins TRBV25-1 and TRBJ1-2; perhaps TRBD1 as D (5 bases). V shed 5 bases and J shed 3 bases, with 25 bases lying between them. There are 18 residues in the CDR3. Germline assignment: CDR1 MGHDK and CDR2 SYGVNS. The CDR3 nucleotides are TGTGCCAGCAGTCCGGGGGGGAAAGGACGGGCCCTCGACTATGGCTACACCTTC. Protein: CASSPGGKGRALDYGYTF.

The V gene is TRBV4-3, the J gene TRBJ2-7, with D tentatively TRBD2 (6 bases). The CDR3 spans 15 residues. V lost 2 bases and J 1 base, leaving 12 bases between the germline ends. CDR1 and CDR2 (germline): LGHNA, YSLEER. This CDR3 is CASSQSSGSSYEQYF. The CDR3 DNA is TGCGCCAGCAGCCAAAGTAGCGGATCGTCCTACGAGCAGTACTTC.

In its sample, this clone was seen once. CDR3 DNA: TGCGCCAGCAGCCCCTGGCAGGGGCTTATGGAGACCCAGTACTTC. As protein: CASSPWQGLMETQYF. The chain carries TRBV5-1 and TRBJ2-5, with a tentative D call TRBD1 (6 bases). This CDR3 spans 15 amino acids. From germline, CDR1 is SGHRS and CDR2 YFSETQ. V gave up 4 bases and J gave up 5 bases, with 18 bases separating them.

This clone was observed a few times. The J gene is TRBJ1-1, the V gene TRBV7-9; weak D call: TRBD1 (5 bases). The length of the CDR3 is 16 residues. The germline V gene has CDR1 SEHNR and CDR2 FQNEAQ (reference sequence). V lost 3 bases and J 2 bases, leaving 16 bases between the germline ends. CDR3 in amino acids: CASSLGPGALNTEAFF. The DNA for the CDR3 is TGTGCCAGCAGCTTGGGACCCGGGGCGTTAAACACTGAAGCTTTCTTT.

This clone was observed a single time. The chain links TRBV15 to TRBJ1-5; D is uncertain. The germline gives CDR1 LNHNV, CDR2 YYDKDF (reference sequence). Trimming pared 5 bases from V and 0 bases from J, leaving 5 bases between. This CDR3 contains 13 residues. The CDR3 DNA reads as TGTGCCACCAGCGGTAGTAGCAATCAGCCCCAGCATTTT. Translated, it gives CATSGSSNQPQHF.

The rearrangement uses TRBV19 and TRBJ2-7; TRBD1 matches 9 bases. V lost 3 bases and J lost 5; bases outside the gene matches: 2. The CDR3 consists of 13 residues. Germline lookup yields CDR1 LNHDA and CDR2 SQIVND (reference sequence). CDR3 in amino acids: CASSIGQGNEQYF. CDR3 DNA: TGTGCCAGTAGTATCGGACAGGGGAACGAGCAGTACTTC.

The CDR3 region has the DNA TGCGCCAGCAGCTTACCAGGGGATGGCTACACCTTC. It is translated as CASSLPGDGYTF. This chain links TRBV5-1 with TRBJ1-2, with D perhaps TRBD1 (6 bases). The V end lost 2 bases, the J end lost 6 bases, and 8 bases lay between the germline ends. The CDR3 sequence is 12 residues long. Looked up from germline, CDR1 is SGHRS and CDR2 is YFSETQ. The full variable domain, rest sourced from reference TRBV5-1 and TRBJ1-2, is KAGVTQTPRYLIKTRGQQVTLSCSPISGHRSVSWYQQTPGQGLQFLFEYFSETQRNKGNFPGRFSGRQFSNSRSEMNVSTLELGDSALYLCASSLPGDGYTFGSGTRLTVV.

This clone occurred a few times. The chain couples TRBV9 to TRBJ1-1; TRBD1 might be the D (5 bases). This CDR3 has 12 residues. The V end lost 8 bases, the J end lost 4 bases, and 12 bases lay between the germline ends. The germline gives CDR1 SGDLS, CDR2 YYNGEE. CDR3 residues: CASGGVGTEAFF. DNA of the CDR3: TGTGCCAGTGGGGGGGTTGGCACTGAAGCTTTCTTT.

The CDR3 DNA is TGTGCCAGCAGTCCCCAGGGGGACAATCAGCCCCAGCATTTT. Amino acid sequence: CASSPQGDNQPQHF. The V and J genes are TRBV27 and TRBJ1-5; 7 bases map to TRBD1. The CDR3 has 14 amino acids. Looked up from germline, CDR1 is MNHEY and CDR2 is SMNVEV (reference sequence). The J segment lost 3 bases and the V segment lost 5 bases, leaving 4 bases of the junction unmatched.

This sequence joins TRBV29-1 and TRBJ1-3; D is uncertain. Trimming took off 0 bases at V and 5 bases at J, with 20 bases between the two ends. Germline V gene sequence: CDR1 SQVTM, CDR2 ANQGSEA. The CDR3 spans 17 residues. The CDR3 reads CSVEDRSPVRTRNTIYF. CDR3 sequence (DNA): TGCAGCGTTGAAGATCGCAGTCCAGTCCGAACAAGAAACACCATATATTTT.

This clone turned up a few times. The chain is built from TRBV6-1 and TRBJ2-7, with D perhaps given as TRBD1 or TRBD2 (5 bases each). The CDR3 length is 15 residues. Per the germline V gene, CDR1 is MNHNS and CDR2 is SASEGT. The V end was cut by 5 bases, the J end by 5 bases, with 19 bases between. For the CDR3, the DNA is TGTGCCAGCAGTCTCCCCCCGGGGCCTGGGGACGAGCAGTACTTC. It is translated as CASSLPPGPGDEQYF.

This clone was seen a few times. The V call is TRBV5-6, the J call TRBJ2-7, with D possibly being TRBD1 (5 bases). Trimming pared 3 bases from V and 5 bases from J, leaving 6 bases between. From germline, CDR1 is SGHDT and CDR2 YYEEEE. The CDR3 is 11 residues long. The CDR3 is CASSSGNEQYF. The CDR3 bases are TGTGCCAGCAGCTCAGGGAACGAGCAGTACTTC.

This clone was seen only a few times. The chain links TRBV29-1 to TRBJ2-5, with TRBD1 as a possible D gene (6 bases). V lost 5 bases and J lost 2, with 9 bases in between. From germline, CDR1 is SQVTM and CDR2 ANQGSEA. This CDR3 is built from 12 residues. CDR3 DNA: TGCAGCGTTTATAGGGGGCAAGAGACCCAGTACTTC. Translating it yields CSVYRGQETQYF.

V is TRBV29-1 and J is TRBJ1-2; TRBD1 agrees at 10 bases. The CDR3 extends over 13 amino acids. V dropped 6 bases and J dropped 5; count of bases not matched to a gene: 6. CDR1 and CDR2 (germline): SQVTM, ANQGSEA. The CDR3 is CSVRQGAGYGYTF. CDR3 nucleotide sequence: TGCAGCGTCCGACAGGGGGCAGGGTATGGCTACACCTTC. The whole variable domain, filled in from reference TRBV29-1 and TRBJ1-2, reads SAVISQKPSRDICQRGTSLTIQCQVDSQVTMMFWYRQQPGQSLTLIATANQGSEATYESGFVIDKFPISRPNLTFSTLTVSNMSPEDSSIYLCSVRQGAGYGYTFGSGTRLTVV.

V gene TRBV4-1 combines with J gene TRBJ2-7; 10 bases are shared with TRBD2. V gave up 3 bases and J gave up 2 bases; unmatched junction bases: 4. Per the germline V gene, CDR1 is MGHRA and CDR2 is YSYEKL. There are 15 residues in the CDR3. CDR3 sequence reads: CASSQRSGRAYEQYF. For the CDR3, the DNA is TGCGCCAGCAGCCAGCGGAGCGGGAGGGCCTACGAGCAGTACTTC.

The chain links TRBV7-8 to TRBJ2-1; 7 nucleotides line up with TRBD2. J was trimmed by 7 bases and V by 7 bases; bases with no gene match: 4. From germline, CDR1 is SGHVS and CDR2 FQNEAQ. The CDR3 is made up of 12 amino acids. The CDR3 DNA reads TGTGCCAGCACCGGGGGAGGGAATGAGCAGTTCTTC. It is translated as CASTGGGNEQFF.

The table lists this clone with a few counts. The chain employs TRBV19 and TRBJ2-7; 11 bases align to TRBD1. This CDR3 spans 14 amino acids. Germline V gene sequence: CDR1 LNHDA, CDR2 SQIVND (reference sequence). Losses at the gene ends were 4 bases for V and 5 bases for J; bases not matched to a gene: 4. The CDR3 DNA reads TGTGCCAGTAGTACAGGACAGGGGGCGGACGAGCAGTACTTC. Its translation is CASSTGQGADEQYF.

The table lists this clone with a few counts. The chain couples TRBV29-1 to TRBJ2-7; 8 bases fit TRBD1. Germline V gives CDR1 SQVTM, CDR2 ANQGSEA. V lost 5 bases, J lost 4 bases, and 7 bases stayed unmatched. This CDR3 comprises 13 residues. CDR3 residues: CSVTAGGKYEQYF. In DNA form, the CDR3 reads TGCAGCGTTACTGCAGGGGGCAAGTACGAGCAGTACTTC.

The chain recombines TRBV7-9 with TRBJ2-7; D is uncertain. Germline assignment: CDR1 SEHNR and CDR2 FQNEAQ (reference sequence). This CDR3 comprises 12 residues. Trimming cost V 3 bases and J 6 bases, with 9 bases left between them. For the CDR3, the DNA is TGTGCCAGCAGCTTCGGTGGTTTCGAGCAGTACTTC. It specifies CASSFGGFEQYF.

This chain links TRBV27 with TRBJ2-1, with TRBD2 matching over 7 bases. Germline V gene sequence: CDR1 MNHEY, CDR2 SMNVEV (reference sequence). V was pared by 3 bases and J by 3 bases, with 2 bases of the junction left unmatched. This CDR3 spans 14 amino acids. CDR3 loop: CASSFSSGYNEQFF. CDR3 nucleotide sequence: TGTGCCAGCAGTTTCTCTAGCGGCTACAATGAGCAGTTCTTC.

A remark on this clone: Within the sample, other DNA sequences also encode this same CDR3. J is TRBJ2-1 and V is TRBV15; weak D call: TRBD1 (6 bases). The CDR3 sequence is 16 residues long. Trimming shortened V by 0 bases and J by 3 bases, and 12 bases separated the two germline ends. CDR1 and CDR2 from the germline V gene are LNHNV and YYDKDF (reference sequence). CDR3 nucleotides: TGTGCCACCAGCAGAGATCTGCTGGACAGCTACAATGAGCAGTTCTTC. This codes for CATSRDLLDSYNEQFF.

In its sample, this clone was seen a few times. The rearrangement uses TRBV29-1 and TRBJ1-2, with D perhaps matching TRBD1 (5 bases). Germline values: CDR1 SQVTM, CDR2 ANQGSEA. Between the trimmed V and J ends, which lost 4 bases and 7 bases, there was a span of 16 bases. The CDR3 spans 13 residues. CDR3 in amino acids: CSVVIGARSGYTF. The CDR3 DNA reads TGCAGCGTTGTCATCGGGGCGCGGAGTGGCTACACCTTC. The full variable domain, rest sourced from reference TRBV29-1 and TRBJ1-2, is SAVISQKPSRDICQRGTSLTIQCQVDSQVTMMFWYRQQPGQSLTLIATANQGSEATYESGFVIDKFPISRPNLTFSTLTVSNMSPEDSSIYLCSVVIGARSGYTFGSGTRLTVV.

V gene TRBV4-1 combines with J gene TRBJ1-2; no clear D. The CDR3 consists of 15 residues. Trimming took 0 bases from V and 2 from J, leaving 10 bases between them. From germline, CDR1 is MGHRA and CDR2 YSYEKL. CDR3 in DNA: TGCGCCAGCAGCCAAGAAGAACAGAGGAACTATGGCTACACCTTC. It is translated as CASSQEEQRNYGYTF.